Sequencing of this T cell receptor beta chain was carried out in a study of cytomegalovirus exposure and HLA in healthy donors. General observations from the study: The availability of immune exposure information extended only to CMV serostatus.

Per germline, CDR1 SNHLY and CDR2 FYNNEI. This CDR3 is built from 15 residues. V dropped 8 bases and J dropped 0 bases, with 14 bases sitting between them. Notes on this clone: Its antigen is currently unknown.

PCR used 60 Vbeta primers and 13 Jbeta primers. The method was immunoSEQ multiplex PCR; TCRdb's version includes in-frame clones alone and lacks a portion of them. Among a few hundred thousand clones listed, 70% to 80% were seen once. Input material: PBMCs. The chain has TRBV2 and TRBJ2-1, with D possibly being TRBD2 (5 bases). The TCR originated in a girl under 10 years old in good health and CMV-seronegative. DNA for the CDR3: TGTGCCAGCGTATGGAGGACTGACTCCTACAATGAGCAGTTCTTC. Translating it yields CASVWRTDSYNEQFF. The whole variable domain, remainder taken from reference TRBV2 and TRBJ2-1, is EPEVTQTPSHQVTQMGQEVILRCVPISNHLYFYWYRQILGQKVEFLVSFYNNEISEKSEIFDDQFSVERPDGSNFTLKIRSTKLEDSAMYFCASVWRTDSYNEQFFGPGTRLTVL.